The clone carrying this TCR beta chain was seen just once. Profiling relied on immunoSEQ multiplex PCR, and the TCRdb table lists in-frame clones only, not all of them. This sample carries fewer than 350,000 clones, roughly 90% of them seen once, and the ten largest clones take more than 10%. This sample was included in a study of blood T cell repertoires in COVID-19. Study-level information: Nucleic acid was either cDNA or gDNA, and it came from T cells, B-cell-depleted T cells, or PBMCs.

The ends were cut back, 9 bases at V and 9 bases at J, with 20 bases in the middle. Germline CDR1 is MNHEY and CDR2 is SMNVEV (reference sequence). The CDR3 is 13 amino acids. The rearrangement joins TRBV27 to TRBJ1-1, with D possibly TRBD1 on 6 matching bases. The TCR sequence derives from a young woman with COVID-19, enrolled during active disease. The sample taken for sequencing was peripheral blood. The CDR3 bases are TGTGCCAGTGCCTGGGGGGGCGCCACCCAAGCTTTCTTT. This codes for CASAWGGATQAFF.